The 6 T cell receptor beta chains in this list originate from one sample, sequenced in a study of CD8+ T cells in alopecia areata. The treatment denotes: oral pan-JAK inhibitor, 5-10 mg twice daily. Sequencing relied on a cDNA template that was reverse transcribed from extracted RNA. This table comes from immunoSEQ multiplex PCR, and its TCRdb copy is limited to in-frame clones, with some not included. The sample includes 200,000 to 250,000 clones, under 70% seen only once; the top ten take around 4.3%. The sample was CD4+ T cells sorted from blood, taken at week 4, from a patient treated with tofacitinib. These receptors originate from a human donor with alopecia areata.

The chain recombines TRBV7-9 with TRBJ2-3, with 8 nucleotides matching TRBD2. This CDR3 is built from 16 residues. CDR1 and CDR2 from the germline V gene are SEHNR and FQNEAQ (reference sequence). Trimming took 1 base from V and 3 from J; bases not matched to a gene: 6. CDR3 region: CASSLEGGGRTDTQYF. The CDR3 DNA reads TGTGCCAGCAGCTTAGAGGGCGGGGGGAGGACAGATACGCAGTATTTT.

The chain is built from TRBV7-9 and TRBJ2-5; 7 nucleotides align to TRBD1. Germline values: CDR1 SEHNR, CDR2 FQNEAQ (reference sequence). The J segment lost 5 bases and the V segment lost 1 base, leaving 10 bases of the junction unmatched. There are 16 residues in the CDR3. DNA of the CDR3: TGTGCCAGCAGCTTAGGTGGGACAGTTTCTCGCGAGACCCAGTACTTC. Translation: CASSLGGTVSRETQYF.

The J gene is TRBJ2-1, the V gene TRBV5-1; D is undetermined. CDR3 length equals 14 residues. V gave up 0 bases and J gave up 9 bases, with 13 bases separating them. CDR1 is SGHRS and CDR2 is YFSETQ in the germline V gene. DNA of the CDR3: TGCGCCAGCAGCTTGGCCTGGGCTAAGGGTGAGCAGTTCTTC. Amino acid sequence: CASSLAWAKGEQFF. The entire variable domain, with the rest obtained from reference TRBV5-1 and TRBJ2-1, is as follows: KAGVTQTPRYLIKTRGQQVTLSCSPISGHRSVSWYQQTPGQGLQFLFEYFSETQRNKGNFPGRFSGRQFSNSRSEMNVSTLELGDSALYLCASSLAWAKGEQFFGPGTRLTVL.

The gene calls are TRBV5-1 and TRBJ1-2; D possibly corresponds to TRBD1 (5 bases). CDR3 length: 15 amino acids. Germline CDR1 is SGHRS and CDR2 is YFSETQ. V shed 4 bases and J shed 0 bases, with 13 bases lying between them. CDR3: CASSRDGQPNYGYTF. The CDR3 nucleotides read TGCGCCAGCAGCCGGGACGGGCAGCCTAACTATGGCTACACCTTC.

The V gene is TRBV7-2, the J gene TRBJ2-3, with D perhaps TRBD2 (5 bases). The CDR3 loop spans 17 amino acids. CDR1 and CDR2 (germline): SGHTA, FQGNSA. Between the trimmed V and J ends, which lost 1 base and 2 bases, there was a span of 16 bases. The CDR3 sequence is CASSLGVALGTTDTQYF. The CDR3 DNA reads TGTGCCAGCAGCTTAGGGGTGGCACTAGGAACCACAGATACGCAGTATTTT.

This clone was seen just once. The chain combines TRBV6-6 with TRBJ1-2; tentatively, D is TRBD1 (6 bases). The ends were cut back, 7 bases at V and 1 base at J, with 13 bases in the middle. From germline, CDR1 is MNHNY and CDR2 SVGAGI (reference sequence). This CDR3 spans 14 amino acids. The CDR3, as DNA: TGTGCCAGCATTGTGGGGACAATTAACTATGGCTACACCTTC. Translation: CASIVGTINYGYTF.